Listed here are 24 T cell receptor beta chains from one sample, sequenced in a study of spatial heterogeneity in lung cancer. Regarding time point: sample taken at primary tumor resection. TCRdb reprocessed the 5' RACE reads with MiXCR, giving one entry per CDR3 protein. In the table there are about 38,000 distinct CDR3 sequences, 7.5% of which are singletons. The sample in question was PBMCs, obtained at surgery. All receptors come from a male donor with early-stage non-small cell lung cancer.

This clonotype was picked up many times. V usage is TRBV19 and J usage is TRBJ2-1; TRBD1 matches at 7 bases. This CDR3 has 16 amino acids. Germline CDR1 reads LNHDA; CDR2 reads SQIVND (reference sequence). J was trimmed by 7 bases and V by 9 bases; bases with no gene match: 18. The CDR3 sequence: CASIPSTGALRNEQFF. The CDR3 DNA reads TGTGCCAGCATTCCCTCAACAGGGGCCTTGCGGAATGAGCAGTTCTTC.

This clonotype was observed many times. The CDR3, as DNA: TGCAGCGTTGAAGATAGAGGGGAGACCCAGTACTTC. Protein: CSVEDRGETQYF. V and J are TRBV29-1 and TRBJ2-5; a weak D match, TRBD2 (5 bases). The germline CDR1 and CDR2 sequences are SQVTM and ANQGSEA. The V end lost 0 bases, the J end lost 5 bases, and 7 bases lay between the germline ends. The CDR3 consists of 12 residues.

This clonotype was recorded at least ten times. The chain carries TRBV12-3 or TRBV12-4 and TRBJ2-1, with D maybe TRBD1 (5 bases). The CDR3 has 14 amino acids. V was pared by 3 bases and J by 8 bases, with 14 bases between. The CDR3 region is CASSFGRLGDEQFF. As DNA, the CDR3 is TGTGCCAGCAGTTTTGGCCGGTTAGGGGATGAGCAGTTCTTC.

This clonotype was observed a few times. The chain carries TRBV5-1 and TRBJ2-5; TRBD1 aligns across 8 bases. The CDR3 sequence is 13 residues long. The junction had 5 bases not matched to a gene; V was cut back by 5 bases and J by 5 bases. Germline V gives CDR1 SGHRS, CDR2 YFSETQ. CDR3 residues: CASRRTGGETQYF. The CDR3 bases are TGCGCCAGCAGGCGTACAGGGGGGGAGACCCAGTACTTC.

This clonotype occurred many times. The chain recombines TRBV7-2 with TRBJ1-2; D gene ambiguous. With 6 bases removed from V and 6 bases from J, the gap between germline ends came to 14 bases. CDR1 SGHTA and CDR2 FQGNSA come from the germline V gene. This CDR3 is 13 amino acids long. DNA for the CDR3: TGTGCCAGCAGTTTTGCGACTGGTAATGGCTACACCTTC. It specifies CASSFATGNGYTF.

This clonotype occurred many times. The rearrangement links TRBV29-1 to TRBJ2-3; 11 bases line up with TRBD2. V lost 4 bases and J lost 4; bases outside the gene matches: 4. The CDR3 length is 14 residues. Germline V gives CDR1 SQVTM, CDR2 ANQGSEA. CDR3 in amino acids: CSVVRLAGSDTQYF. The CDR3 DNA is TGCAGCGTTGTCAGACTAGCGGGGTCAGATACGCAGTATTTT.

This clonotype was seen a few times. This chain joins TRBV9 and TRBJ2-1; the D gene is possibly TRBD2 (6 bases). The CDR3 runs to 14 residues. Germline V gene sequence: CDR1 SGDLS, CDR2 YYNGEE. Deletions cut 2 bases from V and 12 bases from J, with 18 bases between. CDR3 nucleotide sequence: TGTGCCAGCAGCGTCCGGGAGCAAGCCCTTGTGCAGTTCTTC. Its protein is CASSVREQALVQFF. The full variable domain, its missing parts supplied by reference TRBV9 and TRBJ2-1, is DSGVTQTPKHLITATGQRVTLRCSPRSGDLSVYWYQQSLDQGLQFLIQYYNGEERAKGNILERFSAQQFPDLHSELNLSSLELGDSALYFCASSVREQALVQFFGPGTRLTVL.

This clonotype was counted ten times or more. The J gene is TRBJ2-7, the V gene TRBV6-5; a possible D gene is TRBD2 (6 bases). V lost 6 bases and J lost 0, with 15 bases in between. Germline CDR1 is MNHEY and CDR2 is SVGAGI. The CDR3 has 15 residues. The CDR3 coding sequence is TGTGCCAGCAGACGCGGGACCGCAAGCTCCTACGAGCAGTACGTC. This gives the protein CASRRGTASSYEQYV.

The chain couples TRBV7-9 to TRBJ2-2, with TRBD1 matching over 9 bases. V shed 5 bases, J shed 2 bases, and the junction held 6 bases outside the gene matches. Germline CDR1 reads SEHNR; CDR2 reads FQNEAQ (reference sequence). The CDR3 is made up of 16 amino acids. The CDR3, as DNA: TGTGCCAGCAGCCCGGACAGGGGAATAAACACCGGGGAGCTGTTTTTT. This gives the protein CASSPDRGINTGELFF.

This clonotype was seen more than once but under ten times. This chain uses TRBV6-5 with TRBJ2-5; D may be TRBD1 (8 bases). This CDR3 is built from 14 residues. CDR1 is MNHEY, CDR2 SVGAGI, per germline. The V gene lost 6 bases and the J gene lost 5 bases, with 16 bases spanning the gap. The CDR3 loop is CASRTGQGGETQYF. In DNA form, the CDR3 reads TGTGCCAGCAGGACCGGACAGGGAGGGGAGACCCAGTACTTC.

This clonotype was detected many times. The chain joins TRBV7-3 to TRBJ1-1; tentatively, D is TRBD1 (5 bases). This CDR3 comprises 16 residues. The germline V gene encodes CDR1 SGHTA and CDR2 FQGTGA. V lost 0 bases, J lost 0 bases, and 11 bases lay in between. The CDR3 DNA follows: TGTGCCAGCAGCTTAACGGCGACAGCCATGAACACTGAAGCTTTCTTT. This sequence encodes CASSLTATAMNTEAFF.

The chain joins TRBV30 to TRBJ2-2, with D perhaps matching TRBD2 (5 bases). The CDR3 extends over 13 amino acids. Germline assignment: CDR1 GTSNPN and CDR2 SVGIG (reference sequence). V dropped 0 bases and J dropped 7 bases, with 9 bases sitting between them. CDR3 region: CAWSVLVGGELFF. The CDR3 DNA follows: TGTGCCTGGAGTGTACTAGTTGGCGGGGAGCTGTTTTTT.

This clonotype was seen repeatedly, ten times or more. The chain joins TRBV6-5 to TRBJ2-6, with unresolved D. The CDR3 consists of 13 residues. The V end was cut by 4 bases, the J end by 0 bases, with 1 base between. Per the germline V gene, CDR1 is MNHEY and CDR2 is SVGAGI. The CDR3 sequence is CASSSSGANVLTF. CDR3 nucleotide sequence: TGTGCCAGCAGTTCCTCTGGGGCCAACGTCCTGACTTTC.

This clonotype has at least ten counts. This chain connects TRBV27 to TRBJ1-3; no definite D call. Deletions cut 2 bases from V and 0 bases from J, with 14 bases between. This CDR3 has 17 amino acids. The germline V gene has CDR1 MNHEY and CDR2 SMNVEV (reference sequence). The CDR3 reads CASSLTGGGSSGNTIYF. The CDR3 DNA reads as TGTGCCAGCAGTTTAACGGGCGGCGGGAGCTCTGGAAACACCATATATTTT.

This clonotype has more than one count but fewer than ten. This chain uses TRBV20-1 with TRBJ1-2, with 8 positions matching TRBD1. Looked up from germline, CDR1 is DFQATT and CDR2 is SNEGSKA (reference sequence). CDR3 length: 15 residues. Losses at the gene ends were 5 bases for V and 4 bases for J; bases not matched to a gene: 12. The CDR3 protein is CSARRAGQGGYGYTF. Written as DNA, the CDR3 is TGCAGTGCTCGGAGAGCCGGACAGGGCGGCTATGGCTACACCTTC.

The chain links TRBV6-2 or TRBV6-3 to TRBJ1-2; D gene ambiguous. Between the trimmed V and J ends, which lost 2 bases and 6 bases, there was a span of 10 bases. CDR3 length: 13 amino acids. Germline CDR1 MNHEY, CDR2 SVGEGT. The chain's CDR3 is CASSYLGDDGYTF. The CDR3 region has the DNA TGTGCCAGCAGTTACCTCGGAGACGATGGCTACACCTTC.

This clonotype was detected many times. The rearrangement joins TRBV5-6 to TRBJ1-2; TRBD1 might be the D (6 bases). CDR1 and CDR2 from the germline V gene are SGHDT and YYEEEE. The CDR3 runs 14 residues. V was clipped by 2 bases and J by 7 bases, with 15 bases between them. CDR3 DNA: TGTGCCAGCAGCTTTGGGTCAGGGGCCGGTGGCTACACCTTC. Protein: CASSFGSGAGGYTF.

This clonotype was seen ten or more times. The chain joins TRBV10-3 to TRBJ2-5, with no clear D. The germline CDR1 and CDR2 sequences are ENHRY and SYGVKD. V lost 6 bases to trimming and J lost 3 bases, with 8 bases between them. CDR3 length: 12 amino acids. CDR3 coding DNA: TGTGCCATCAGGGCCGAGGAAGAGACCCAGTACTTC. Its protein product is CAIRAEEETQYF.

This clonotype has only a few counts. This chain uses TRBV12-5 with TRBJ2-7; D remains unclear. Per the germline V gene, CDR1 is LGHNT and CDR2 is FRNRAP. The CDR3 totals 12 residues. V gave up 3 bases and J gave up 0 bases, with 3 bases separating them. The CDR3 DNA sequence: TGTGCTAGTGGTTTAGACTCCTACGAGCAGTACGTC. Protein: CASGLDSYEQYV.

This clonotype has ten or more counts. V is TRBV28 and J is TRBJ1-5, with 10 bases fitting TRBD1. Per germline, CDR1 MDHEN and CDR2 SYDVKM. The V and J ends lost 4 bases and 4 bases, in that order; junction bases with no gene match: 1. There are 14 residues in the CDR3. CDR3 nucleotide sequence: TGTGCCAGCAGTTCGGGACAGGGGAATCAGCCCCAGCATTTT. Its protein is CASSSGQGNQPQHF.

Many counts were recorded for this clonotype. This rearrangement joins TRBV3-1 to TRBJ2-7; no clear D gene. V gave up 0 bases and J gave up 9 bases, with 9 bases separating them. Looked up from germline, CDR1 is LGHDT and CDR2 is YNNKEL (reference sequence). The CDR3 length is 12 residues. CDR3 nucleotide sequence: TGTGCCAGCAGCCAAGATCAAATGGTGCAGTACTTC. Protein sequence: CASSQDQMVQYF.

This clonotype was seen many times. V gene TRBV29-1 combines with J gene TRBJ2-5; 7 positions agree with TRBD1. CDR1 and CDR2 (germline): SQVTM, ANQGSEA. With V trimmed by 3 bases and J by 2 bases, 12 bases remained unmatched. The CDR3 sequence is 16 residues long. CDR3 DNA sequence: TGCAGCGTTGATGGGCATAGGGGGACAGATCAAGAGACCCAGTACTTC. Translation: CSVDGHRGTDQETQYF.

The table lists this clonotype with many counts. In DNA form, the CDR3 reads TGTGCCAGCACCCCCCAGGGTATATCCTACGAGCAGTACTTC. Translated: CASTPQGISYEQYF. The chain recombines TRBV7-9 with TRBJ2-7; possible D gene TRBD1, 5 bases. Germline loops: CDR1 SEHNR, CDR2 FQNEAQ (reference sequence). V was pared by 7 bases and J by 1 base, with 14 bases between. The CDR3 spans 14 residues.

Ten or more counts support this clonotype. The CDR3 DNA follows: TGCGCCAGCAGCTTGCTTACTAGCGGGACCGGGGAGCTGTTTTTT. Its protein product is CASSLLTSGTGELFF. The chain recombines TRBV5-1 with TRBJ2-2, with 9 positions matching TRBD2. Germline V gene lookup returns CDR1 SGHRS and CDR2 YFSETQ. Unmatched junction bases numbered 3, after V lost 1 base and J lost 5 bases. CDR3 length equals 15 residues.